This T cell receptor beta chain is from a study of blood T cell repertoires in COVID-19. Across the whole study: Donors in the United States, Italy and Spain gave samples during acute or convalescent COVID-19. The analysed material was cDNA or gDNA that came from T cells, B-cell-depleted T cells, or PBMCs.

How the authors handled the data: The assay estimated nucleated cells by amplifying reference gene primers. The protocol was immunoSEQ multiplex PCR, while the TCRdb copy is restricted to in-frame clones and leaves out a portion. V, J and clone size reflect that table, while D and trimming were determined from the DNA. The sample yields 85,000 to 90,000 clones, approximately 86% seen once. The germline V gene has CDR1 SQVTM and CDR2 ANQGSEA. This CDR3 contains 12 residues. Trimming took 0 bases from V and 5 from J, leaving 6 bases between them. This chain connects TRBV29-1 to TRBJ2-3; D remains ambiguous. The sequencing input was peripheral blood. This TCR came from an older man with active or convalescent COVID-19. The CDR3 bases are TGCAGCGTTGAAGATCCGGGAGATACGCAGTATTTT. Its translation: CSVEDPGDTQYF.